Listed here is a single TCR beta chain. Its target is unknown. Held in samples before DNA extraction were roughly 0.85-11 million cryopreserved PBMC. The CDR3 loop spans 13 amino acids. The V gene lost 5 bases and the J gene lost 1 base, with 8 bases spanning the gap. Germline CDR1 SGHAT, CDR2 FQNNGV. These data come from a study of long-term antiretroviral therapy in people with HIV. An immunoSEQ assay, version v3.0, was performed at survey level. Produced via immunoSEQ multiplex PCR; TCRdb's table is partial and in-frame only. The repertoire holds 45,000 or so clones, around 93% seen once, with approximately 2.2% in the top ten. Study-level findings and limits: Diversity increased after ART yet remained lower than in transplant donor controls.

The input for sequencing was unsorted PBMCs, taken approximately 9.5 years after starting antiretroviral therapy. The chain employs TRBV11-2 and TRBJ2-5, with D perhaps being TRBD1 or TRBD2 (5 bases each). The TCR originated in a man aged 30 to 39 with HIV. The CDR3 region is CASSQGPQETQYF. CDR3 DNA: TGTGCCAGCAGCCAGGGACCCCAAGAGACCCAGTACTTC.